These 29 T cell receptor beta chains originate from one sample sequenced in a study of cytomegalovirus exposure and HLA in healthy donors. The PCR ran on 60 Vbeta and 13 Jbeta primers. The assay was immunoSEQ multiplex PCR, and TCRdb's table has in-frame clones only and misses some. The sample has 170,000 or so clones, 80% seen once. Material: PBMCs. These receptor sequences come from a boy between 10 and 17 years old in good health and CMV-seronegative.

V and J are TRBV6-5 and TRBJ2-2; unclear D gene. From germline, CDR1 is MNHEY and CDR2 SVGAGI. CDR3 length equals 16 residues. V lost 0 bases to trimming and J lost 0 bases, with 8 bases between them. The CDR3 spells CASSYSNVANTGELFF. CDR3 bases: TGTGCCAGCAGTTACTCGAACGTAGCGAACACCGGGGAGCTGTTTTTT.

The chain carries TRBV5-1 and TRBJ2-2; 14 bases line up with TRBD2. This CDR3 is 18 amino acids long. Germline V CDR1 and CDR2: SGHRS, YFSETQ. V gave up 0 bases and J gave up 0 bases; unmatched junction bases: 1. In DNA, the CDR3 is TGCGCCAGCAGCTTGGGACTAGCGGGGGGGTCGAACACCGGGGAGCTGTTTTTT. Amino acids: CASSLGLAGGSNTGELFF. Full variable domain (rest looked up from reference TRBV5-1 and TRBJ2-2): KAGVTQTPRYLIKTRGQQVTLSCSPISGHRSVSWYQQTPGQGLQFLFEYFSETQRNKGNFPGRFSGRQFSNSRSEMNVSTLELGDSALYLCASSLGLAGGSNTGELFFGEGSRLTVL.

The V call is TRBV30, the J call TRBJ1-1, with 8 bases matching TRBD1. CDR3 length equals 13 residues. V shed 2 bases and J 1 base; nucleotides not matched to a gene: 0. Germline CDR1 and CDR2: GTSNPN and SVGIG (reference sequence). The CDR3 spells CAWSQGANTEAFF. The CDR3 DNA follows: TGTGCCTGGAGTCAGGGGGCGAACACTGAAGCTTTCTTT.

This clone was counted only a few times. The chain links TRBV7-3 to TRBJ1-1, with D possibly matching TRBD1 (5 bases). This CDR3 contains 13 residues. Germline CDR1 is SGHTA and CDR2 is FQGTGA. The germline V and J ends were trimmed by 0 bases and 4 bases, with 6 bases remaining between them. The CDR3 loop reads CASSLTQGTEAFF. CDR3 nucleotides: TGTGCCAGCAGCTTAACGCAGGGCACTGAAGCTTTCTTT.

CDR3 sequence (DNA): TGTGCCAGCAGGCCAGACAGGGGGCGGGGAGAGACCCAGTACTTC. It specifies CASRPDRGRGETQYF. This rearrangement joins TRBV2 to TRBJ2-5, with 10 bases lining up with TRBD1. The CDR3 contains 15 residues. Germline V gene lookup returns CDR1 SNHLY and CDR2 FYNNEI. V lost 6 bases and J lost 4; bases outside the gene matches: 8.

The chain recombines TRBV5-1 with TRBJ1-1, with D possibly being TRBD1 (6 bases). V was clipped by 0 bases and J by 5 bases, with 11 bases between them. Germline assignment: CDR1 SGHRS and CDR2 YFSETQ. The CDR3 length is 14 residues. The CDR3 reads CASSLDPRGTEAFF. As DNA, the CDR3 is TGCGCCAGCAGCTTGGACCCGAGGGGGACTGAAGCTTTCTTT.

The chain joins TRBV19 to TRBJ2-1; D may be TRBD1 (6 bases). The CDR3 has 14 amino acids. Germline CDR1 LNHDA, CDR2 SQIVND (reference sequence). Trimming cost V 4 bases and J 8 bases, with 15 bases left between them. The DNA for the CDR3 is TGTGCCAGTAGTAGAGGACAGAGCGGCCATGAGCAGTTCTTC. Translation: CASSRGQSGHEQFF.

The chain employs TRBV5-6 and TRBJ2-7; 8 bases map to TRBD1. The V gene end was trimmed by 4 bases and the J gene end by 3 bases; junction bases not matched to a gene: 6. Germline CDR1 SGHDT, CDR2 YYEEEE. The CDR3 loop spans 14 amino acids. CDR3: CASSDGQGYYEQYF. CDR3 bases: TGTGCCAGCAGCGACGGACAGGGATACTACGAGCAGTACTTC.

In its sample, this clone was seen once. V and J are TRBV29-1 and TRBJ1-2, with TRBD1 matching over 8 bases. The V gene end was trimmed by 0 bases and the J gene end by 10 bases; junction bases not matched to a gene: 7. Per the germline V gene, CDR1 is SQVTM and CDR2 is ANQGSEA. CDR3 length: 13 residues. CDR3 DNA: TGCAGCGTTGAAGAAGGACAGGGCCTGTTCTACACCTTC. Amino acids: CSVEEGQGLFYTF.

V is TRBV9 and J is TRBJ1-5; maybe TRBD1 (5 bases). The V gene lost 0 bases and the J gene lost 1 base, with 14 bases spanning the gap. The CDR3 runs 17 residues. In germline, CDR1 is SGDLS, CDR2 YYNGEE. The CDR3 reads CASSVGGDPKSNQPQHF. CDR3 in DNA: TGTGCCAGCAGCGTAGGGGGCGACCCAAAAAGCAATCAGCCCCAGCATTTT.

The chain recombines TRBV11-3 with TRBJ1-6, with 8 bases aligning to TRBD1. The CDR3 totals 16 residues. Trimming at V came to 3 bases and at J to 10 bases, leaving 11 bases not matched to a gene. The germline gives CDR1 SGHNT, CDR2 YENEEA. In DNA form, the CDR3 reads TGTGCCAGCAGCTTCTACGGACAGGGCGTAGGATCACCCCTCCACTTT. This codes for CASSFYGQGVGSPLHF.

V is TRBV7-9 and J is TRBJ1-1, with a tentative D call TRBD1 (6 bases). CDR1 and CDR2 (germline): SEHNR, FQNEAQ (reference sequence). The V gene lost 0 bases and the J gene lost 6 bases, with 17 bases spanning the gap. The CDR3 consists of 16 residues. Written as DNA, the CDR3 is TGTGCCAGCAGCTTAGCGGCAAGGGCAGGGGACGCTGAAGCTTTCTTT. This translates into CASSLAARAGDAEAFF.

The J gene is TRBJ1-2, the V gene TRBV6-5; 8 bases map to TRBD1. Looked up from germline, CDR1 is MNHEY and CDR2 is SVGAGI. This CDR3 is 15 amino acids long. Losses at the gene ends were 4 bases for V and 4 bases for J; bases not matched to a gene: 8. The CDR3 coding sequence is TGTGCCAGCAGTTCATGGACAGGGCTCTCCTATGGCTACACCTTC. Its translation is CASSSWTGLSYGYTF.

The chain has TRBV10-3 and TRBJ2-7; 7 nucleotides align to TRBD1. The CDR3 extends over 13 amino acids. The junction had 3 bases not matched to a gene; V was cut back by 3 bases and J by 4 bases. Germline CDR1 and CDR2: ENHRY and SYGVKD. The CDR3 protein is CAISDQTGYEQYF. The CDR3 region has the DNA TGTGCCATCAGTGATCAGACAGGGTACGAGCAGTACTTC.

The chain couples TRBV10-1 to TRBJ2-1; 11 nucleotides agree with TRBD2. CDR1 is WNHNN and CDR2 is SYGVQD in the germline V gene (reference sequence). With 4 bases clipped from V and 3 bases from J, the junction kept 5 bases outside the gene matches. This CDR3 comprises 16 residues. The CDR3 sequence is CASSAPTSGNYNEQFF. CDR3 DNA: TGCGCCAGCAGTGCTCCGACTAGCGGGAACTACAATGAGCAGTTCTTC.

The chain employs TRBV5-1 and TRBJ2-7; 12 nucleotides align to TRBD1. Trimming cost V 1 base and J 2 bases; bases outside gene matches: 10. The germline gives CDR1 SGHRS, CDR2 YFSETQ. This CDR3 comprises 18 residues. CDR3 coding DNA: TGCGCCAGCAGCTTGTCGGGGACAGGGGGCGGGAAACCCTACGAGCAGTACTTC. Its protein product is CASSLSGTGGGKPYEQYF.

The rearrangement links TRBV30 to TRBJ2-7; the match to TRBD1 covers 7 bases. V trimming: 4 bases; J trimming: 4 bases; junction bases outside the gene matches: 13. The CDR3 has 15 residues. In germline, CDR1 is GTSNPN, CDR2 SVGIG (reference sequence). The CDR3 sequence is CAWIRRVGGAYEQYF. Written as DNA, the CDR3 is TGTGCCTGGATCAGACGGGTAGGGGGCGCTTACGAGCAGTACTTC.

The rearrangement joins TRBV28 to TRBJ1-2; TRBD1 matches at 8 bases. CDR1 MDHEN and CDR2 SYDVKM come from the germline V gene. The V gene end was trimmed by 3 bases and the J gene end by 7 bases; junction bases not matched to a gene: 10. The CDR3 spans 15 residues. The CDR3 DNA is TGTGCCAGCAGTTTGCCAGGGAACAGGGGGGGTGGCTACACCTTC. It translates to CASSLPGNRGGGYTF.

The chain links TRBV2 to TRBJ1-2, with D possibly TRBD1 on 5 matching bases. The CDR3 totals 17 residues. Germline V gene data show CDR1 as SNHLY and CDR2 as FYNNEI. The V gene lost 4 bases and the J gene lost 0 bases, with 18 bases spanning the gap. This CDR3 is CASSGWGSKDSNYGYTF. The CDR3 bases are TGTGCCAGCAGTGGATGGGGCAGTAAAGACTCTAACTATGGCTACACCTTC.

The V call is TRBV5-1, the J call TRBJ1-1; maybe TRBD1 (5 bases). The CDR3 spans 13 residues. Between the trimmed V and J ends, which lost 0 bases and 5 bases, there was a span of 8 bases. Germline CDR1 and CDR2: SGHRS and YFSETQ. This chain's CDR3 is CASSLGRVTEAFF. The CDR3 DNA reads TGCGCCAGCAGCTTGGGCAGGGTAACTGAAGCTTTCTTT.

CDR3 nucleotides: TGTGCCAGCAGTTACACTGACTCCCAAGAGACCCAGTACTTC. Translated: CASSYTDSQETQYF. The chain is built from TRBV6-6 and TRBJ2-5; no reliable D call. Trimming removed 2 bases at V and 1 base at J, with 8 bases between. The CDR3 sequence is 14 residues long. Germline assignment: CDR1 MNHNY and CDR2 SVGAGI (reference sequence).

Written as DNA, the CDR3 is TGTGCCAGCAGTTACTCACGGACACCGTCTAATCAGCCCCAGCATTTT. It translates to CASSYSRTPSNQPQHF. The chain couples TRBV6-6 to TRBJ1-5; D might be TRBD1 (5 bases). The CDR3 contains 16 residues. Trimming left V 0 bases short and J 4 bases short, with 13 bases between. Germline V gene data show CDR1 as MNHNY and CDR2 as SVGAGI (reference sequence).

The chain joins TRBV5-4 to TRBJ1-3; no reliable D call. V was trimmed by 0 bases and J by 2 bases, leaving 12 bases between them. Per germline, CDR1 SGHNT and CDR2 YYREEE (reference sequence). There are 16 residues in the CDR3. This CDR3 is CASSLGGFRAGNTIYF. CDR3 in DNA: TGTGCCAGCAGCTTGGGAGGGTTTCGGGCTGGAAACACCATATATTTT.

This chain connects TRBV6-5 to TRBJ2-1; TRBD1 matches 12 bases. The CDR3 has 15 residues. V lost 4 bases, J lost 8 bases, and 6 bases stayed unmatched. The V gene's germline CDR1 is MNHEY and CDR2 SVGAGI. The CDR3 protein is CASSFTGTGGHEQFF. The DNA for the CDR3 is TGTGCCAGCAGTTTTACCGGGACAGGGGGCCATGAGCAGTTCTTC.

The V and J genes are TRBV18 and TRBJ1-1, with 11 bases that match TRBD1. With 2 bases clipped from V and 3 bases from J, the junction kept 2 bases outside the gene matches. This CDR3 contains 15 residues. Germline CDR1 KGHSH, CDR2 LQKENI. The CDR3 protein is CASSPGQGADTEAFF. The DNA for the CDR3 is TGTGCCAGCTCACCAGGACAGGGGGCAGACACTGAAGCTTTCTTT.

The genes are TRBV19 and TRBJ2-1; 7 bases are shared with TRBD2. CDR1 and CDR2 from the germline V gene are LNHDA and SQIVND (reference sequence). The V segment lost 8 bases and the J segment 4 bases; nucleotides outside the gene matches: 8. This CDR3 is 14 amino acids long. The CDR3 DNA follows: TGTGCCAGTGCGACTCAGCGGGATTACAATGAGCAGTTCTTC. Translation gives CASATQRDYNEQFF.

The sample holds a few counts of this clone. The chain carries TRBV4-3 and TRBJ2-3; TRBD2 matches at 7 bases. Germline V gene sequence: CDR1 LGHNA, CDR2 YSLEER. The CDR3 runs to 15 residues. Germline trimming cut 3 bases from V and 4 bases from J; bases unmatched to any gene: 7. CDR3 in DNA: TGCGCCAGCAGCCAGATGGGAGGGAACTCAGATACGCAGTATTTT. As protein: CASSQMGGNSDTQYF.

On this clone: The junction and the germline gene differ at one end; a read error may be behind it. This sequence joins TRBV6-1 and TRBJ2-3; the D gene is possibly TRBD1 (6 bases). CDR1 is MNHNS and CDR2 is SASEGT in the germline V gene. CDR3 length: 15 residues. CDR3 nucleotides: TGTGCCAGCAGTGAGATAGGACAGAGCACAGGTACGCAGTATTTT. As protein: CASSEIGQSTGTQYF.

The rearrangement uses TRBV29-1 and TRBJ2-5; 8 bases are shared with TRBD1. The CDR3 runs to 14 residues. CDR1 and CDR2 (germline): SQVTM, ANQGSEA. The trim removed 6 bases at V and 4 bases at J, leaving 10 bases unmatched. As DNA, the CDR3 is TGCAGCGTGGCCACGGGACAGGTCTTAGAGACCCAGTACTTC. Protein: CSVATGQVLETQYF.